The T cell receptor (beta chain) under discussion was sequenced for a study of T-cell reconstitution after alpha-beta-depleted transplantation in children. Findings and limits, study-wide: Surviving thymic progenitors and recipient T cells were the source of high TCRbeta diversity at day 60 in some patients.

Molecular barcoding with unique molecular identifiers was used for the TCRbeta library. TCRdb analysed the PCR reads with MiXCR anew, one entry per CDR3 protein. The table records 450,000 to 600,000 distinct CDR3 sequences, about 10% of them present only once. Remarks on this clonotype: As yet, its antigen is unknown.

Germline V gives CDR1 MNHEY, CDR2 SMNVEV (reference sequence). The CDR3 consists of 13 residues. With 6 bases removed from V and 4 bases from J, the gap between germline ends came to 9 bases. This chain links TRBV27 with TRBJ2-2, with no clear D. This TCR was recovered from a child aged 2 to 10 with inherited bone marrow failure, due to receive a stem cell transplant. Specimen: PBMCs, collected before TCRalphabeta/CD19-depleted stem cell transplant. CDR3: CASSSGVTGELFF. Written as DNA, the CDR3 is TGTGCCAGCAGCTCTGGGGTCACCGGGGAGCTGTTTTTT.